This T cell receptor (beta chain) was captured in a study of T cell responses to AZD1222 COVID-19 vaccine. About this clone: Its target is not known.

Assay: immunoSEQ multiplex PCR; the TCRdb copy retains only in-frame clones and omits some. The table has 130,000 or so clones, roughly 89% seen once. The study's findings and limits: Spike regions recognized by vaccine-associated CD4 TCRs spanned the protein, led by 160-218 and 743-854. Clonal diversity may have been underestimated in mostly white British donors. Variant regions that are unmutated are reportedly the target of nearly half of spike-specific TCRs.

This CDR3 comprises 16 residues. V was pared by 2 bases and J by 0 bases, with 11 bases between. Germline V CDR1 and CDR2: MDHEN, SYDVKM. The genes are TRBV28 and TRBJ2-1, with D perhaps given as TRBD1 or TRBD2 (5 bases each). The source is an adult who received the MenACWY meningococcal vaccine as a control. This material consisted of peripheral blood, taken 28 days after the second dose of the MenACWY control vaccine. The CDR3 DNA reads TGTGCCAGCAGTTTAACCGGGACCCTCTCCTACAATGAGCAGTTCTTC. Encoded protein: CASSLTGTLSYNEQFF.